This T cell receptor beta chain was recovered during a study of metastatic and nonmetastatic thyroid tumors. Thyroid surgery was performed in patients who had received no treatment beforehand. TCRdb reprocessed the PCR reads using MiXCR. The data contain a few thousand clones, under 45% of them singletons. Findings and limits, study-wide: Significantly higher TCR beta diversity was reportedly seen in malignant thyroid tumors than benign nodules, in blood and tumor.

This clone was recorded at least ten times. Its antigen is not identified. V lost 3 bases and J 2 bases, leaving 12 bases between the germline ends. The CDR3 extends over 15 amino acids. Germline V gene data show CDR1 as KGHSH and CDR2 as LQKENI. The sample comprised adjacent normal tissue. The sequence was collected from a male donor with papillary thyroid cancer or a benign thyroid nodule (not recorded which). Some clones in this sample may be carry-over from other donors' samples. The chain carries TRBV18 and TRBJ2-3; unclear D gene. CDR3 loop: CASSPGSRSTDTQYF. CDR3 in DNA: TGTGCCAGCTCACCCGGGTCGCGGTCCACAGATACGCAGTATTTT.